The rows below give T cell receptor beta chains drawn from one sample of a study of T-cell memory formation after mild COVID-19. Using its own MiXCR run on the 5' RACE reads, TCRdb lists one record per CDR3 protein. The top ten clones hold more than 2% of a sample with 200,000 to 300,000 distinct CDR3 sequences, approximately 15% of them seen once. Sequencing input: PBMCs or a T cell subset sorted from them (not recorded which). These receptor sequences come from an adult woman who had mild COVID-19 (a few samples of this study predate the infection). Cell type and time point are not known. Both conserved end residues are part of each CDR3. D genes are given only for firm matches. A row's size may be missing; if present it is once, few, many or a size class.

TGTGCCAGCAGCCCGACTAGCGGGGCGGTCGGGTACGAGCAGTACTTC	CASSPTSGAVGYEQYF	TRBD2	many	TRBV12-3/TRBV12-4	TRBJ2-7
TGTGCCAGCAGCTTAAGGAGTGGGGCGGGAGCCCGCACCGGGGAGCTGTTTTTT	CASSLRSGAGARTGELFF	TRBD2	NA	TRBV13	TRBJ2-2
TGTGCCAGCAGCCCTCTACTAGTCGGCGAGCAGTTCTTC	CASSPLLVGEQFF	NA	NA	TRBV3-1	TRBJ2-1
TGTGCCAGCTCACCACCTGGGGGCTCTAATTCACCCCTCCACTTT	CASSPPGGSNSPLHF	NA	few	TRBV18	TRBJ1-6
TGTGCCAGCAGTGAAGTTGGTGGTAGAACTGAAGCTTTCTTT	CASSEVGGRTEAFF	NA	many	TRBV25-1	TRBJ1-1
TGTGCCAGCAGCATCCAGGGGGCCGATCAGCCCCAGCATTTT	CASSIQGADQPQHF	TRBD1	many	TRBV12-3/TRBV12-4	TRBJ1-5
TGCGCCAGCACCACTACTAGCGGGGGTACAGATACGCAGTATTTT	CASTTTSGGTDTQYF	TRBD2	few	TRBV5-1	TRBJ2-3
TGTGCCAGCAGCTCTCAAGGGACGACCCAGTACTTC	CASSSQGTTQYF	NA	few	TRBV7-9	TRBJ2-5
TGCAGCGTTGAAGATTTTCGGGAGAGCCACAATGAGCAGTTCTTC	CSVEDFRESHNEQFF	NA	few	TRBV29-1	TRBJ2-1
TGTGCCAGCAGCTTGACCCGGACAGGGGACGGTAATGAGCAGTTCTTC	CASSLTRTGDGNEQFF	TRBD1	NA	TRBV7-2	TRBJ2-1
TGCAGTGCTAGCGAGACAGGGGGCCAAAATCAGCCCCAGCATTTT	CSASETGGQNQPQHF	TRBD1	NA	TRBV20-1	TRBJ1-5
TGCAGTGCTAGCTGGAACTACGAGCAGTACTTC	CSASWNYEQYF	NA	few	TRBV20-1	TRBJ2-7
TGCAGTGCTAGAGATGTTACTAGCGGTCATTACAATGAGCAGTTCTTC	CSARDVTSGHYNEQFF	TRBD2	few	TRBV20-1	TRBJ2-1
TGTGCCAGCAGCTTAGAACAGGGAGAGCAGTTCTTC	CASSLEQGEQFF	NA	NA	TRBV7-7	TRBJ2-1
TGCAGTGCTAGAAGGCAAGCGGGGGCGACGAACTACAATGAGCAGTTCTTC	CSARRQAGATNYNEQFF	TRBD2	NA	TRBV20-1	TRBJ2-1
TGTGCCAGTAGCAAGGGCCTCTCCTATGGCTACACCTTC	CASSKGLSYGYTF	NA	NA	TRBV19	TRBJ1-2
TGTGCCAGCAGGACCCGGGACAACTACTCACCCCTCCACTTT	CASRTRDNYSPLHF	NA	many	TRBV6-5	TRBJ1-6
TGTGCCAGCAGCAAATGGTACACGACTAGCGGGCGCTCCTACGAGCAGTACTTC	CASSKWYTTSGRSYEQYF	NA	NA	TRBV21-1	TRBJ2-7
TGTGCCAGCAGCTTGGGACAGGGAGGAGGCACCGGGGAGCTGTTTTTT	CASSLGQGGGTGELFF	NA	NA	TRBV5-4	TRBJ2-2
TGCGCCACGAATAGCGGGACCACAGATACGCAGTATTTT	CATNSGTTDTQYF	TRBD2	NA	TRBV5-1	TRBJ2-3
TGTGCCAGCAGCGAGGCCGGGACTAGCGGTACTAGCACAGATACGCAGTATTTT	CASSEAGTSGTSTDTQYF	TRBD2	few	TRBV9	TRBJ2-3
TGTGCCATCAGTGAGTCCGCGGGAATGGGACCCTACGAGCAGTACTTC	CAISESAGMGPYEQYF	NA	few	TRBV10-3	TRBJ2-7
TGTGCCAGCAGCCCACAGTACGGGGGCGTGGGCACAGATACGCAGTATTTT	CASSPQYGGVGTDTQYF	NA	NA	TRBV5-6	TRBJ2-3
TGTGCCAGCAGTCCGAGACAGGGGAAGACCGGGGAGCTGTTTTTT	CASSPRQGKTGELFF	TRBD1	few	TRBV12-3/TRBV12-4	TRBJ2-2
TGTGCCAGCATCCCGCGGGGGGGACCCGGGGAGCTGTTTTTT	CASIPRGGPGELFF	TRBD2	NA	TRBV7-8	TRBJ2-2
TGTGCCAGCAGCTTCTCCGCGACGGTCTGGTCTTCACCCTACGAGCAGTACTTC	CASSFSATVWSSPYEQYF	NA	NA	TRBV11-2	TRBJ2-7
TGTGCCAGCAGCTTGGAAGTCGCCGGACTCCGTGAGCAGTTCTTC	CASSLEVAGLREQFF	NA	many	TRBV5-5	TRBJ2-1
TGTGCCAGCAGCTTAAGGCCAGGAGAGGTGAACACTGAAGCTTTCTTT	CASSLRPGEVNTEAFF	NA	NA	TRBV7-3	TRBJ1-1
TGTGCCAGCAGCCAGGAGGGGACGAAAAGGGAGACCCAGTACTTC	CASSQEGTKRETQYF	NA	many	TRBV3-1	TRBJ2-5